The rows below give T cell receptor beta chains drawn from one sample of a study of cytomegalovirus exposure and HLA in healthy donors. Sequencing used immunoSEQ multiplex PCR; TCRdb keeps in-frame clones, though not all of them. The data show around 150,000 clones, with approximately 84% seen just once and 1.2% to 1.5% held by the top ten. Material: PBMCs. Source of these receptors: a man aged 30 to 45 in good health and CMV-seropositive. The CDR3 runs from the conserved cysteine through the conserved F or W. The order of the fields is J gene, V gene, D gene, clone size, CDR3 protein, CDR3 DNA. The D gene is left open where the match is weak. A row's size may be missing; if present it is once, few, many or a size class.

TRBJ2-2 | TRBV27 | . | . | CASSFRRTGELFF | TGTGCCAGCAGTTTTCGCAGGACCGGGGAGCTGTTTTTT
TRBJ1-1 | TRBV6-1 | . | few | CASSEAADKNTEAFF | TGTGCCAGCAGTGAAGCGGCAGACAAGAACACTGAAGCTTTCTTT
TRBJ1-4 | TRBV5-1 | TRBD1 | . | CASSLQGATEKLFF | TGCGCCAGCAGCTTACAGGGGGCTACTGAAAAACTGTTTTTT
TRBJ2-7 | TRBV5-6 | . | . | CASSFGQDEQYF | TGTGCCAGCAGCTTCGGTCAGGACGAGCAGTACTTC
TRBJ2-5 | TRBV7-2 | . | . | CASSLGLARETQYF | TGTGCCAGCAGCTTAGGTCTAGCTCGAGAGACCCAGTACTTC
TRBJ1-4 | TRBV19 | TRBD1 | . | CASCPRQGVEKLFF | TGTGCCAGTTGCCCCAGACAGGGGGTTGAAAAACTGTTTTTT
TRBJ2-7 | TRBV6-6 | . | . | CASSYMGGSYEQYF | TGTGCCAGCAGTTACATGGGGGGCTCCTACGAGCAGTACTTC
TRBJ1-2 | TRBV6-5 | TRBD1 | . | CASSYDRGIQYGYTF | TGTGCCAGCAGTTATGACAGGGGGATCCAATATGGCTACACCTTC
TRBJ1-5 | TRBV18 | . | . | CASSPGGTQPQHF | TGTGCCAGCTCACCAGGCGGGACTCAGCCCCAGCATTTT
TRBJ2-1 | TRBV11-3 | . | once | CASSSASGQLNNEQFF | TGTGCCAGCAGCAGCGCCAGCGGACAGTTAAACAATGAGCAGTTCTTC
TRBJ2-1 | TRBV4-2 | TRBD2 | . | CASSQESGRSYNEQFF | TGTGCCAGCAGCCAAGAGAGCGGGAGATCTTACAATGAGCAGTTCTTC
TRBJ2-2 | TRBV6-6 | TRBD2 | few | CASSYPRGGADGELFF | TGTGCCAGCAGTTATCCCCGGGGGGGCGCGGACGGGGAGCTGTTTTTT
TRBJ2-1 | TRBV4-1 | TRBD1 | . | CASSPSGTGAYNEQFF | TGCGCCAGCAGCCCGTCTGGGACAGGGGCCTACAATGAGCAGTTCTTC
TRBJ2-5 | TRBV7-9 | TRBD2 | . | CASSVGTSGGETQYF | TGTGCCAGCAGCGTGGGGACTAGCGGTGGAGAGACCCAGTACTTC
TRBJ1-5 | TRBV28 | TRBD1 | . | CASSFGVGQGSQPQHF | TGTGCCAGCAGTTTCGGGGTTGGACAGGGAAGTCAGCCCCAGCATTTT
TRBJ2-5 | TRBV5-3 | TRBD2 | . | CARSGRTRYQETQYF | TGTGCCAGAAGCGGGAGGACTAGGTACCAAGAGACCCAGTACTTC
TRBJ2-7 | TRBV5-8 | TRBD1 | . | CASSGGTGDPYEQYF | TGTGCCAGCAGCGGAGGGACAGGGGATCCCTACGAGCAGTACTTC
TRBJ1-3 | TRBV2 | . | few | CASSDGSLNGNTIYF | TGTGCCAGCAGTGACGGGTCCCTGAATGGAAACACCATATATTTT
TRBJ1-1 | TRBV10-1 | TRBD1 | . | CASSDRTGRNTEAFF | TGCGCCAGCAGTGACCGGACAGGGAGGAACACTGAAGCTTTCTTT
TRBJ2-1 | TRBV6-1 | . | . | CASSPRGSEQFF | TGTGCCAGCAGTCCCCGTGGGAGTGAGCAGTTCTTC
TRBJ1-2 | TRBV5-1 | . | . | CASSASPDTYGYTF | TGCGCCAGCAGCGCGAGCCCCGACACCTATGGCTACACCTTC
TRBJ2-1 | TRBV11-3 | TRBD2 | . | CASSVAGGRGNEQFF | TGTGCCAGCTCGGTAGCGGGAGGACGAGGGAATGAGCAGTTCTTC
TRBJ1-1 | TRBV6-5 | . | . | CASSPLTQVVAEAFF | TGTGCCAGCAGTCCTCTGACTCAAGTCGTGGCTGAAGCTTTCTTT